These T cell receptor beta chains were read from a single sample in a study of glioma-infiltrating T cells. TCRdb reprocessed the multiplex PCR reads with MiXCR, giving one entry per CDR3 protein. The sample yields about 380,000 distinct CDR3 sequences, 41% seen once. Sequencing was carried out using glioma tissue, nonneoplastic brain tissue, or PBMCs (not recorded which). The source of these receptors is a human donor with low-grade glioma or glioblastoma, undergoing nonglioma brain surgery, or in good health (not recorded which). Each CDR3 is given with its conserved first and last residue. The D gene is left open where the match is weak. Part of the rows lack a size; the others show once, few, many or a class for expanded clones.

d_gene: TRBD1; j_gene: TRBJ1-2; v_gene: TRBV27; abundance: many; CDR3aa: CASSSGWGQNLYGYTF; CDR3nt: TGTGCCAGCAGTAGCGGGTGGGGACAGAACCTTTATGGCTACACCTTC
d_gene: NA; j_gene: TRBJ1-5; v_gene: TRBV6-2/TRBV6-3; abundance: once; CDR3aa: CASSPYGRRGSNQPQHF; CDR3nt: TGTGCCAGCAGTCCCTACGGAAGACGGGGATCGAATCAGCCCCAGCATTTT
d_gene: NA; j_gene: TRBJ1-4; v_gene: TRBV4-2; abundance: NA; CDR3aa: CASTLLKGGEKLFF; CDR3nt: TGTGCCAGCACCCTCCTTAAGGGGGGGGAAAAACTGTTTTTT
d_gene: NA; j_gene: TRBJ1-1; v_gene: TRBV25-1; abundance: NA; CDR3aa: CARSDLSGGSEAFF; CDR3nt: TGTGCCAGAAGTGACCTCTCGGGAGGTTCTGAAGCTTTCTTT
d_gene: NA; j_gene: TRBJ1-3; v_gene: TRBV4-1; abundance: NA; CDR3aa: CASSQESGNTIYF; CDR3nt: TGCGCCAGCAGCCAAGAATCTGGAAACACCATATATTTT
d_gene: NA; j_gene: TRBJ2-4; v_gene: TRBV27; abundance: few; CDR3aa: CASSLSTPAKNIQYF; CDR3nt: TGTGCCAGCAGTTTATCTACACCAGCCAAAAACATTCAGTACTTC
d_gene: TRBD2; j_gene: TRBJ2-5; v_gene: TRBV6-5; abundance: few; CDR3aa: CASTATPGLALTSGETQYF; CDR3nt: TGTGCCAGCACCGCGACCCCCGGACTAGCTCTTACCTCAGGAGAGACCCAGTACTTC
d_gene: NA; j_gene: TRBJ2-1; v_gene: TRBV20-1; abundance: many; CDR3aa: CSARDPVISYNEQFF; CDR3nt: TGCAGTGCTAGAGACCCCGTGATTTCCTACAATGAGCAGTTCTTC
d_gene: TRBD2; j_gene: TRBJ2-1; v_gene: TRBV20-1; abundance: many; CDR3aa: CSARGTSARSSYNEQFF; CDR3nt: TGCAGTGCTAGGGGGACTAGCGCTCGGAGCTCCTACAATGAGCAGTTCTTC
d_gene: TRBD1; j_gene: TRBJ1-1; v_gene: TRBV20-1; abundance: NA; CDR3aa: CSARIQGWATEAFF; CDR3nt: TGCAGTGCAAGGATACAGGGGTGGGCCACTGAAGCTTTCTTT
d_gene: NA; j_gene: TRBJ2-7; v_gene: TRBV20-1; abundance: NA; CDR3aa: CSARYRDYEQHF; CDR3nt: TGCAGTGCTAGGTACAGGGACTACGAGCAGCACTTC
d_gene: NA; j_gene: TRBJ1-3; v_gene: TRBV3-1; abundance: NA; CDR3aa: CASSHRRSSGNTIYF; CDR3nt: TGTGCCAGCAGCCATAGGCGGAGCTCTGGAAACACCATATATTTT
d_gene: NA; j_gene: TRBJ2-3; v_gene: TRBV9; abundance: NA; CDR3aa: CASSPAEEDTQYF; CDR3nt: TGTGCCAGCAGCCCCGCGGAGGAGGATACGCAGTATTTT
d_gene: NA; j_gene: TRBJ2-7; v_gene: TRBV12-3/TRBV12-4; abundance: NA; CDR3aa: CASSSQLIYEQYF; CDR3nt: TGTGCCAGCAGTTCCCAGCTTATCTACGAGCAGTACTTC
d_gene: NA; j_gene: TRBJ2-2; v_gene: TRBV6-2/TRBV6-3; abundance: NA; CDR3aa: CARRQTGRGTGELFF; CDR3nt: TGTGCCAGAAGACAGACAGGCCGTGGGACCGGGGAGCTGTTTTTT
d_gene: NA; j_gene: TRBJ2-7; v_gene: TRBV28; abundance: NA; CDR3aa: CASSAPRATYEQYF; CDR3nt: TGTGCCAGCTCAGCCCCCAGGGCGACCTACGAGCAGTACTTC
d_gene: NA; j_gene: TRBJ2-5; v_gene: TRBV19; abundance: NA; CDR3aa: CASSLQSSTDKQYF; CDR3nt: TGTGCCAGTAGTCTCCAGTCGAGCACAGATAAGCAGTACTTC
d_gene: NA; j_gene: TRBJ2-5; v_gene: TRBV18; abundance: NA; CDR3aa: CASSPVLETQYF; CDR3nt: TGTGCCAGCTCACCAGTTTTAGAGACCCAGTACTTC
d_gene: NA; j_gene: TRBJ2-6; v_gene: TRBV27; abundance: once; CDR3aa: CASGELSSGVNVLTF; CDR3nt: TGTGCCAGCGGCGAACTAAGCTCTGGGGTTAACGTCCTGACTTTC
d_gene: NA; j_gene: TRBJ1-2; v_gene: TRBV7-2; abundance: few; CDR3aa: CASSWGAGYGYTF; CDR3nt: TGTGCCAGCAGCTGGGGGGCGGGCTATGGCTACACCTTC
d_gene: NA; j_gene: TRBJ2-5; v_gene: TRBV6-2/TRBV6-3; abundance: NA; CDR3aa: CASSLGTPRTQYF; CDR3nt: TGTGCCAGCAGCTTGGGGACCCCGAGAACCCAGTACTTC
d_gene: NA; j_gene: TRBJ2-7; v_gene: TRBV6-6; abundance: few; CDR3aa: CASSYRTATYEQYF; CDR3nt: TGTGCCAGCAGTTACAGGACAGCTACCTACGAGCAGTACTTC
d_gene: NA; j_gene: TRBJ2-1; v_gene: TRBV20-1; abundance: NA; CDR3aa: CSARDPGHSDEQFF; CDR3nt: TGCAGTGCTAGAGATCCGGGACATAGCGATGAGCAGTTCTTC
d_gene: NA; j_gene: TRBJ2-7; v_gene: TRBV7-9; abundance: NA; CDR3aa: CASSIAGKPLSSYEQYF; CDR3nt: TGTGCCAGCAGCATAGCAGGGAAGCCCCTGAGCTCCTACGAGCAGTACTTC
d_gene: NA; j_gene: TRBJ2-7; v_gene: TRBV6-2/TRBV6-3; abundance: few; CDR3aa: CASSYLLTAGRQYF; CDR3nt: TGTGCCAGCAGTTACTTACTTACGGCCGGGAGGCAGTACTTC
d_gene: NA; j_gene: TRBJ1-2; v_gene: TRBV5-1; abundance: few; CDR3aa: CASSFRPGVQYGYTF; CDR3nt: TGCGCCAGCAGCTTTAGGCCAGGGGTCCAATATGGCTACACCTTC
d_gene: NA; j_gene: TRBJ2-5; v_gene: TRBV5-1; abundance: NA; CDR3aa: CASSTGTDYRETQYF; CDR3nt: TGCGCCAGCAGCACCGGGACGGACTACAGAGAGACCCAGTACTTC
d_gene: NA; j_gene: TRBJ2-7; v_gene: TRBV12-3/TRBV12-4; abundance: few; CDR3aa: CASSPRERLSSYEQYF; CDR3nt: TGTGCCAGCAGTCCTCGTGAGCGGTTGAGCTCCTACGAGCAGTACTTC
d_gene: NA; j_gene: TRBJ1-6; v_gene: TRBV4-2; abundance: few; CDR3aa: CASSQDVRRDSPLHF; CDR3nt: TGTGCCAGCAGCCAAGATGTGAGGAGGGATTCACCCCTCCACTTT
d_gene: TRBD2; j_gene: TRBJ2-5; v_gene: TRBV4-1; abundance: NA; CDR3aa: CASSQDHSGSPQTQYF; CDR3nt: TGCGCCAGCAGCCAAGATCATAGCGGGAGTCCACAGACCCAGTACTTC
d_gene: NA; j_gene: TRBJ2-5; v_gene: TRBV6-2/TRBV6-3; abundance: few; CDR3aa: CASSNRDTQETQYF; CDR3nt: TGTGCCAGCAGTAACCGGGACACACAAGAGACCCAGTACTTC
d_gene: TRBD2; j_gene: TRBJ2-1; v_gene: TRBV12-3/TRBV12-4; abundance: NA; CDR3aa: CASRASGSSYNEQFF; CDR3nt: TGTGCCAGCAGGGCCAGCGGGAGCTCCTACAATGAGCAGTTCTTC